Each of the 20 T cell receptor beta chains below was sequenced from the same sample in a study of human T cells and chemical hapten exposure. TCRdb ran MiXCR on the RACE reads and lists one entry per CDR3 protein. The sample has under 130,000 distinct CDR3 sequences, around 10% seen once. Stated time point: patch test 1, 2 weeks after DPC sensitization. The treatment denotes: therapeutic diphenylcyclopropenone sensitization with weekly scalp DPC. The sample here was whole blood, taken in connection with sensitization to the hapten diphenylcyclopropenone (DPC). The receptors were gathered from a woman aged 40 to 50 with alopecia areata. Some clones in this sample may be carry-over from other donors' samples.

This clonotype was recorded many times. CDR3 coding DNA: TGCAGCGTTGATCGCGAGACTAGCGGGGGCACAGATACGCAGTATTTT. It translates to CSVDRETSGGTDTQYF. This chain joins TRBV29-1 and TRBJ2-3; 11 bases are shared with TRBD2. There are 16 residues in the CDR3. The ends lost 3 bases at V and 1 base at J; junction bases unmatched: 6. Germline V lookup: CDR1 SQVTM, CDR2 ANQGSEA.

This clonotype was picked up many times. CDR3 sequence reads: CSARSTKGDEQFF. The CDR3 nucleotides read TGCAGTGCTAGGAGCACTAAGGGGGATGAGCAGTTCTTC. The genes are TRBV20-1 and TRBJ2-1; tentatively, D is TRBD1 (6 bases). The CDR3 contains 13 residues. Trimming pared 3 bases from V and 8 bases from J, leaving 14 bases between. From germline, CDR1 is DFQATT and CDR2 SNEGSKA (reference sequence).

This clonotype was seen more than once but under ten times. This chain links TRBV5-1 with TRBJ2-3, with a possible D match to TRBD2 (5 bases). V was clipped by 4 bases and J by 0 bases, with 15 bases between them. The CDR3 sequence is 16 residues long. Germline CDR1 and CDR2: SGHRS and YFSETQ. CDR3 sequence: CASSQLVRTSTDTQYF. The CDR3 coding sequence is TGCGCCAGCAGCCAGCTTGTTCGGACTAGCACAGATACGCAGTATTTT.

This rearrangement joins TRBV12-3 or TRBV12-4 to TRBJ1-6; 7 nucleotides match TRBD1. J was trimmed by 7 bases and V by 5 bases; bases with no gene match: 5. The CDR3 length is 14 residues. CDR3 nucleotide sequence: TGTGCCAGCAGTCGGGACAGTCGGAATTCACCCCTCCACTTT. Translated, it gives CASSRDSRNSPLHF.

This clonotype was counted many times. The V call is TRBV25-1, the J call TRBJ2-4; maybe TRBD1 (6 bases). This CDR3 has 12 amino acids. V lost 5 bases and J 15 bases, leaving 17 bases between the germline ends. The germline V gene encodes CDR1 MGHDK and CDR2 SYGVNS. CDR3 residues: CASSLDTGIVYF. In DNA, the CDR3 is TGTGCCAGCAGTCTCGATACAGGGATTGTGTACTTC.

This rearrangement joins TRBV5-4 to TRBJ2-3, with D uncertain. V lost 5 bases and J 3 bases, leaving 13 bases between the germline ends. Germline loops: CDR1 SGHNT, CDR2 YYREEE (reference sequence). The CDR3 is 14 amino acids. Here the CDR3 reads CASSNAVGTDTQYF. CDR3 nucleotides: TGTGCCAGCAGTAATGCGGTAGGGACAGATACGCAGTATTTT.

There are a few counts of this clonotype. The chain joins TRBV4-2 to TRBJ2-2; 9 bases are a match to TRBD2. CDR1 is LGHNA and CDR2 is YNFKEQ in the germline V gene. The CDR3 is made up of 16 amino acids. Trimming removed 3 bases from V and 6 bases from J; junction bases left unmatched: 8. The chain's CDR3 is CASSHPTGLASGELFF. The CDR3 DNA reads TGTGCCAGCAGCCATCCTACGGGACTAGCCTCCGGGGAGCTGTTTTTT.

The chain joins TRBV12-3 or TRBV12-4 to TRBJ1-1, with no clear D. This CDR3 has 15 residues. Trimming shortened V by 2 bases and J by 4 bases, and 14 bases separated the two germline ends. The CDR3 region is CASSLWLADGTEAFF. CDR3 DNA: TGTGCCAGCAGTTTATGGTTAGCGGACGGCACTGAAGCTTTCTTT.

The chain is built from TRBV11-2 and TRBJ1-6, with D possibly being TRBD1 (6 bases). Trimming left V 2 bases short and J 9 bases short, with 14 bases between. In germline, CDR1 is SGHAT, CDR2 FQNNGV. The CDR3 extends over 15 amino acids. This CDR3 is CASSLSTRGTSPLHF. CDR3 DNA sequence: TGTGCCAGCAGCTTATCCACCAGGGGCACTTCACCCCTCCACTTT. Combining the CDR3 with reference TRBV11-2 and TRBJ1-6 gives the whole variable domain EAGVAQSPRYKIIEKRQSVAFWCNPISGHATLYWYQQILGQGPKLLIQFQNNGVVDDSQLPKDRFSAERLKGVDSTLKIQPAKLEDSAVYLCASSLSTRGTSPLHFGNGTRLTVT.

V and J are TRBV6-6 and TRBJ2-4, with 10 nucleotides matching TRBD2. V was clipped by 5 bases and J by 7 bases; unmatched bases: 11. Germline V lookup: CDR1 MNHNY, CDR2 SVGAGI (reference sequence). There are 16 residues in the CDR3. The CDR3 DNA reads TGTGCCAGCAGTCCAAAGCGGGGGGGCATGGCGAACATTCAGTACTTC. It codes for CASSPKRGGMANIQYF.

This clonotype was detected a few times. The V call is TRBV6-2 or TRBV6-3, the J call TRBJ1-2; D is possibly TRBD1 (5 bases). In germline, CDR1 is MNHEY, CDR2 SVGEGT. This CDR3 contains 14 residues. Trimming took 7 bases from V and 4 from J, leaving 16 bases between them. The chain's CDR3 is CASTKDGAGYGYTF. CDR3 coding DNA: TGTGCCAGCACCAAGGACGGGGCTGGCTATGGCTACACCTTC.

This clonotype has just a few counts. V usage is TRBV20-1 and J usage is TRBJ2-5; the D call may be TRBD1 or TRBD2 (5 bases each). This CDR3 contains 15 residues. Trimming took off 5 bases at V and 5 bases at J, with 21 bases between the two ends. Germline CDR1 DFQATT, CDR2 SNEGSKA (reference sequence). CDR3 in amino acids: CSAERTGPKGETQYF. The CDR3 DNA follows: TGCAGTGCTGAGCGAACGGGACCAAAGGGGGAGACCCAGTACTTC.

The sample holds a few counts of this clonotype. The chain has TRBV20-1 and TRBJ2-7; TRBD2 agrees at 10 bases. The CDR3 is 14 amino acids. Unmatched junction bases numbered 8, after V lost 6 bases and J lost 3 bases. CDR1 DFQATT and CDR2 SNEGSKA come from the germline V gene (reference sequence). CDR3 nucleotides: TGCAGTGCCACCGCGCCTAGCGGGGGCTACGAGCAGTACTTC. This sequence encodes CSATAPSGGYEQYF.

J is TRBJ1-1 and V is TRBV7-2; no firm D call. The V gene lost 6 bases and the J gene lost 1 base, with 12 bases spanning the gap. The CDR3 spans 14 residues. Germline V CDR1 and CDR2: SGHTA, FQGNSA. Written as DNA, the CDR3 is TGTGCCAGCAGATTGTCCACCTCGAACACTGAAGCTTTCTTT. This translates into CASRLSTSNTEAFF. The entire variable domain, with the rest obtained from reference TRBV7-2 and TRBJ1-1, is as follows: GAGVSQSPSNKVTEKGKDVELRCDPISGHTALYWYRQSLGQGLEFLIYFQGNSAPDKSGLPSDRFSAERTGGSVSTLTIQRTQQEDSAVYLCASRLSTSNTEAFFGQGTRLTVV.

The sample holds a few counts of this clonotype. The chain employs TRBV9 and TRBJ1-6; D may be TRBD1 (5 bases). The CDR3 consists of 15 residues. The germline gives CDR1 SGDLS, CDR2 YYNGEE. V was cut by 0 bases and J by 4 bases, with 8 bases left in between. DNA for the CDR3: TGTGCCAGCAGCGTAGAGGGGAGTTATAATTCACCCCTCCACTTT. Its protein product is CASSVEGSYNSPLHF.

The gene calls are TRBV29-1 and TRBJ2-1, with 10 nucleotides matching TRBD2. The junction had 4 bases not matched to a gene; V was cut back by 8 bases and J by 6 bases. The CDR3 runs 12 residues. CDR1 is SQVTM, CDR2 ANQGSEA, per germline. The CDR3 sequence: CSLSGRGNEQFF. In nucleotides, the CDR3 is TGCAGCCTGAGCGGGAGGGGCAATGAGCAGTTCTTC.

Only a few counts were recorded for this clonotype. The genes are TRBV12-3 or TRBV12-4 and TRBJ2-3, with D tentatively TRBD2 (6 bases). The CDR3 runs to 17 residues. Trimming cost V 5 bases and J 2 bases, with 20 bases left between them. The chain's CDR3 is CASSPPRRGSPTDTQYF. In nucleotides, the CDR3 is TGTGCCAGCAGTCCCCCCCGACGGGGGTCCCCCACAGATACGCAGTATTTT.

The chain uses TRBV27 and TRBJ2-3; 9 positions agree with TRBD2. Unmatched junction bases numbered 14, after V lost 5 bases and J lost 5 bases. This CDR3 region has 17 residues. Germline CDR1 MNHEY, CDR2 SMNVEV (reference sequence). In DNA form, the CDR3 reads TGTGCCAGCAGTCGACTAGCGGCACTACAAACGGGAGATACGCAGTATTTT. This gives the protein CASSRLAALQTGDTQYF.

This clonotype has only a few counts. The chain couples TRBV6-2 or TRBV6-3 to TRBJ2-1; 7 bases line up with TRBD2. Germline CDR1 is MNHEY and CDR2 is SVGEGT. This CDR3 has 12 amino acids. J lost 11 bases, V lost 5 bases, and 6 bases had no gene match. The CDR3 spells CASSKSGIKQFF. DNA of the CDR3: TGTGCCAGCAGTAAAAGCGGGATAAAGCAGTTCTTC.

This clonotype has more than one count but fewer than ten. V usage is TRBV7-2 and J usage is TRBJ2-5, with 7 bases fitting TRBD2. After removal of 4 bases from V and 4 bases from J, the junction contained 6 bases not matched to a gene. Germline CDR1 reads SGHTA; CDR2 reads FQGNSA. This CDR3 is 14 amino acids long. The chain's CDR3 is CASSSLATLETQYF. For the CDR3, the DNA is TGTGCCAGCAGCTCACTAGCGACGTTAGAGACCCAGTACTTC.